The present TCR beta chain was sequenced within a study of T cells in Graves' hyperthyroidism and ophthalmopathy (dated by TCRdb to between 2017 and 2020). The study in broad terms: Peripheral blood was collected at initial diagnosis, before any treatment. To identify distinguishing TCR V-J signatures, a discovery cohort of around 100 patients was used, comprising 40 to 45 with Graves' ophthalmopathy and under 60 with stable Graves' hyperthyroidism. Whether ophthalmopathy could be predicted prospectively was tested in an independent validation cohort made up of about 18 hyperthyroidism patients plus 17 patients who later progressed to ophthalmopathy. The approximately 100 discovery patients were divided at random into training and test sets in a 7:3 ratio. In six Graves' hyperthyroidism patients, the study also compared T-cell repertoires from thyroid tissue with T-cell repertoires from blood. After sampling, hyperthyroidism patients received methimazole starting at 30 mg daily, and ophthalmopathy patients received high-dose intravenous methylprednisolone. According to the paper, TCR Vbeta CDR3 sequencing was carried out on some 130 peripheral blood samples, which came from around 43 ophthalmopathy, approximately 72 hyperthyroidism and roughly 17 progressor patients.

Counted from cysteine to phenylalanine, this CDR3 has 14 amino acids. The CDR3 DNA has 42 bases and is translated from base 1. At the junction V is shortened by 4 bases and J by 2 bases, with 12 bases in between. The germline V gene encodes CDR1 SGHDN and CDR2 FVKESK. Graves' hyperthyroidism was defined as stable when no progression to ophthalmopathy occurred over 18 months of follow-up. The hyperthyroidism patients were between 18 and 65 years old and newly diagnosed, with a disease duration of less than 2 months. Any patient with an uncontrolled infection, another autoimmune disease, pregnancy or lactation was excluded. Diagnoses relied on clinical symptoms, serum thyroxine and TRAb, thyroid ultrasound and orbital computed tomography. PBMCs were separated from under 11 ml of fresh peripheral blood using Ficoll-Paque density gradient centrifugation. Total RNA was extracted using Trizol reagent, and RNA quality was assessed on an Agilent 2100 Bioanalyzer.

This clonotype was seen only a few times. The specificity of this receptor is unknown. Base qualities are not provided; no much larger clone lies one nucleotide away. Overall study results and their limits: Ophthalmopathy was separated from stable hyperthyroidism by a 13 V-J signature model, with roughly 88% sensitivity and approximately 81% specificity obtained in cross-validation and 80%/75% obtained in testing. Blood samples also contained most of the expanded thyroid clonotypes (frequency above 0.001), which suggests that blood repertoires may reflect thyroid immune responses. No statistical method was used to set the sample size in advance, and investigators knew the group allocation. In validation, the model predicted progression to ophthalmopathy a median of around 6.5 months before onset, with approximately 70% sensitivity and about 75% specificity.

The TCR beta CDR3 regions were amplified from the RNA transcripts. A first-round RT-PCR of the TCR CDR3 used the HTBI primer set with the Qiagen OneStep RT-PCR kit. Libraries were constructed in a second round of multiplex PCR, after which size selection and purification were performed. Sequencing of the libraries was done on an Illumina HiSeq2000 using paired-end 100 bp reads. The original pipeline was this. SOAPnuke was used to process the raw data, throwing out any read that contained adapters or uncalled bases, had a mean Phred below 15, or lacked an exact constant-primer or identifier match. High-quality paired reads were merged using COPE v1.2.5, and each unique nucleotide sequence was defined as a clonotype. Clonotypes were aligned to IMGT TRBV, TRBD and TRBJ reference segments using MiTCR v1.1. Only V-J combinations with frequency above 0.0001, covering 99% to 99.2% of repertoires, were analysed. A TCS score was defined as the ratio between F50 (clonal expansion) and ExV (chaos), using BLOSUM62-based TCRdist between CDR3 peptides within each V-J. Welch's t-statistics and random forest reduced some 510 V-J features to around 14, which were used in a naive Bayes classifier (R e1071). TCRdb reworked the public reads: Q25 trimming with fastp, MiXCR clone assembly, productive beta chains retained. When rows share a CDR3 protein, they turn into one entry using the most common DNA and genes. TCRdb's processing, not the study's, gives the V and J calls here. The sample includes a few hundred thousand distinct CDR3 sequences, with 15% to 19% observed a single time. Jointly, the top ten make up approximately 7.4% of the sample.

The origin of this receptor is a woman aged 25 to 39 with Graves' hyperthyroidism. This chain joins TRBV14 to TRBJ2-7, with the D gene uncertain. The sequenced material came from blood. The CDR3 protein sequence reads: CASSPNPFTYEQYF. The nucleotide sequence reads TGTGCCAGCAGCCCGAACCCCTTTACCTACGAGCAGTACTTC.